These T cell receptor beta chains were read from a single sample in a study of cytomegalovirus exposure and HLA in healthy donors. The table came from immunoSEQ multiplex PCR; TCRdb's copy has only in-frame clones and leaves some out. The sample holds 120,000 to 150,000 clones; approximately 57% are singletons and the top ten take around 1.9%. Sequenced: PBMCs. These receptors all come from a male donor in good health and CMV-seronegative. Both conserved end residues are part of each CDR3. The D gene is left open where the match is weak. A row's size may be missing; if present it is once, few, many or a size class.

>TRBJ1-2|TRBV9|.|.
TGTGCCAGCAGCCCGACCGCCGGGATTAACTATGGCTACACCTTC
CASSPTAGINYGYTF
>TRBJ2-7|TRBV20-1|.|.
TGCAGTGTTAAAACGGTTTACGAGCAGTACTTC
CSVKTVYEQYF
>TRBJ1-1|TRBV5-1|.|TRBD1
TGCGCCAGCAGCGCGACGACAGGGATGAGGGGGGCTGAAGCTTTCTTT
CASSATTGMRGAEAFF
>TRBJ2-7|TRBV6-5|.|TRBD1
TGTGCCAGCAGCCTGGGACAGGCAATCAACGAGCAGTACTTC
CASSLGQAINEQYF
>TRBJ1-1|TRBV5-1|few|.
TGCGCCAGCAGCTCTCAGGGTAACACTGAAGCTTTCTTT
CASSSQGNTEAFF
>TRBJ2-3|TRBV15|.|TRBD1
TGTGCCACCAGCAGAGATTTTTGGTCAGGGGGCGAGGATACGCAGTATTTT
CATSRDFWSGGEDTQYF
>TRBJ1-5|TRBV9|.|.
TGTGCCAGCGGTTCAGGGAATAGCAATCAGCCCCAGCATTTT
CASGSGNSNQPQHF
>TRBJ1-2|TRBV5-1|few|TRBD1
TGCGCCAGCAGCTTTTTACAGGGGGCGAATGGCTACACCTTC
CASSFLQGANGYTF
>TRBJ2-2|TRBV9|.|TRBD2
TGTGCCAGCAGCTTCGGGACTAGCGGGAACACCGGGGAGCTGTTTTTT
CASSFGTSGNTGELFF
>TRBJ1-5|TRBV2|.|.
TGTGCCAGCAAGCGGGACATTAATCAGCCCCAGCATTTT
CASKRDINQPQHF
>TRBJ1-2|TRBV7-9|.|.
TGTGCCAGCAGCCTCGAGATCTATGGCTACACCTTC
CASSLEIYGYTF
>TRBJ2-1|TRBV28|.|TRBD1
TGTGCCAGCAGCCCCAGGGGGCGCGGGTACAATGAGCAGTTCTTC
CASSPRGRGYNEQFF
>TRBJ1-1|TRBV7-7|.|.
TGTGCCAGCAGCTACGGGAAGAACACTGAAGCTTTCTTT
CASSYGKNTEAFF
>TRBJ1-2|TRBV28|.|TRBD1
TGTGCCAGCAGTGTAACCGTTCAGGGGGGAATGGGCGGCTACACCTTC
CASSVTVQGGMGGYTF
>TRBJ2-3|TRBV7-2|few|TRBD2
TGTGCCAGCAGCCCGGCGGGGGGTAGCGGGGGGGCGGATACGCAGTATTTT
CASSPAGGSGGADTQYF
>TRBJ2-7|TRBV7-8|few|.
TGTGCCAGCAGCGCCCACAGGGTGGGGGGGCTCTACGAGCAGTACTTC
CASSAHRVGGLYEQYF
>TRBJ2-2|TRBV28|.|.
TGTGCCAGCAGCCGGGACGGGACAAGGAACACCGGGGAGCTGTTTTTT
CASSRDGTRNTGELFF
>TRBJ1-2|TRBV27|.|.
TGTGCCAGCAGGATGGGAGAGAATAACTATGGCTACACCTTC
CASRMGENNYGYTF
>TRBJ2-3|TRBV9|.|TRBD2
TGTGCCAGCAGCGATAGCGGGGGGGGAGATACGCAGTATTTT
CASSDSGGGDTQYF
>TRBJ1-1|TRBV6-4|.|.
TGTGCCAGCAGTGATCCTTTGGGGGGGCGCAGCACTGAAGCTTTCTTT
CASSDPLGGRSTEAFF
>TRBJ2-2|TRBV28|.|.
TGTGCCAGCAGTACCGGACCGGGGGTATCCGGGGAGCTGTTTTTT
CASSTGPGVSGELFF
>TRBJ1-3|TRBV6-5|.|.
TGTGCCGGTGGGGTGGGGGGACCTGGAAACACCATATATTTT
CAGGVGGPGNTIYF
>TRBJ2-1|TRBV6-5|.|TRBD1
TGTGCCAGCAGTTCGACAGGGTACTACTCCTACAATGAGCAGTTCTTC
CASSSTGYYSYNEQFF
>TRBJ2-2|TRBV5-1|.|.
TGCGCCAGCAGACTTGACCCAGGGGCCCCCGGGGAGCTGTTTTTT
CASRLDPGAPGELFF
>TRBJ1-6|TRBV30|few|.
TGTGCCTGGAGGCGGGACTATAATTCACCCCTCCACTTT
CAWRRDYNSPLHF
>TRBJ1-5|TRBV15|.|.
TGTGCCACCAGCAGAGATTTCACAGCCCAGCCCCAGCATTTT
CATSRDFTAQPQHF
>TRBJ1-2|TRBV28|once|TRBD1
TGTGCCAGCAGGCGGGTGGGACAGGGTTACGGTGGCTACACCTTC
CASRRVGQGYGGYTF
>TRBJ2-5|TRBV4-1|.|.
TGCGCCAGCAGCCAGAACGGGGTCCAAGAGACCCAGTACTTC
CASSQNGVQETQYF
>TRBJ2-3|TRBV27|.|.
TGTGCCAGCAGCTCCACATGGCAATTCACAGATACGCAGTATTTT
CASSSTWQFTDTQYF
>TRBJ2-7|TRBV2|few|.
TGTGCCAGCAGTGAACTGTACGAGCAGTACTTC
CASSELYEQYF
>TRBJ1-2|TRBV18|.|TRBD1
TGTGCCAGCTCACCAACAGGGGACGGCTACACCTTC
CASSPTGDGYTF
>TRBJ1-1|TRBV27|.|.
TGTGCCAGCGGGTTTCCAGGGCGGAACACTGAAGCTTTCTTT
CASGFPGRNTEAFF
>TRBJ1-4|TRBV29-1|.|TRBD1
TGCAGCGTTGAAGTCCTCAGGGGGCGGAATGAAAAACTGTTTTTT
CSVEVLRGRNEKLFF
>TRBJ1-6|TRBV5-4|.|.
TGTGCCAGCAGCTCCCCGACGGGGGGGAATTCACCCCTCCACTTT
CASSSPTGGNSPLHF
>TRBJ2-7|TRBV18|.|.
TGTGCCAGCTCACCCGGACAGACCTACGAGCAGTACTTC
CASSPGQTYEQYF
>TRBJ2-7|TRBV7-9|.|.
TGTGCCAGCAGCTTAGCGCGGGCACCCGAGCAGTACTTC
CASSLARAPEQYF
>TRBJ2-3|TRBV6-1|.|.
TGTGCCAGCAGTTCACTACAGGTTAGCACAGATACGCAGTATTTT
CASSSLQVSTDTQYF
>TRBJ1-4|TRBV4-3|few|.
TGCGCCAGCAGCCAGGGGGGGTTCGAAAAACTGTTTTTT
CASSQGGFEKLFF
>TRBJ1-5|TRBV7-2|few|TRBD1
TGTGCCAGCAGCGTCCGGACAGGGGGAGATCAGCCCCAGCATTTT
CASSVRTGGDQPQHF
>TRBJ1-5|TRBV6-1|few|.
TGTGCCAGCAGTGCTTTTACCGGTAACAGCAATCAGCCCCAGCATTTT
CASSAFTGNSNQPQHF
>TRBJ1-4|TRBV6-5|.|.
TGTGCCAGCAGTTACTCGAGTAATGAAAAACTGTTTTTT
CASSYSSNEKLFF
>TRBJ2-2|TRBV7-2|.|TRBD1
TGTGCCAGCAGCCCCAACCAGGGGGCAGCCGGGGAGCTGTTTTTT
CASSPNQGAAGELFF
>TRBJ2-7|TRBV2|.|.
TGTGCCAGCAGTCCCCACGCTAGGTCCTACGAGCAGTACTTC
CASSPHARSYEQYF
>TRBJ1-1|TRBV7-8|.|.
TGTGCCAGCAGCCCAGGCGGACACATGAACACTGAAGCTTTCTTT
CASSPGGHMNTEAFF